This T cell receptor (beta chain) is from a study of vaccination and CD4 T cells after COVID-19. Study summary: SARS-CoV-2, HCoV-NL63, HCoV-OC43 and HCoV-229E supplied the overlapping spike peptides used to stimulate cells. Some control cultures received a CEFX pool, which served as the positive control. Others received an HIV-1 Nef pool or no peptide.

As concerns this clonotype: Its antigen is currently unknown.

General study points: In median terms, SARS-CoV-2-reactive clonotypes went from approximately 21 to 40, a nonsignificant rise.

Treatment noted: 10-day PBMC culture with coronavirus spike peptide pools or control peptides (ViraFEST assay). ViraFEST grew antigen-specific T cells using peptide pools, then sequenced TCRs. With the Oncomine TCR Beta short-read assay, DNA from cultured CD4+ T cells was sequenced. Using its own MiXCR run on the PCR reads, TCRdb lists one record per CDR3 protein. The sample holds about 15,000 distinct CDR3 sequences, roughly 57% seen once. V lost 4 bases and J lost 8, with 8 bases in between. The CDR3 length is 11 residues. Per the germline V gene, CDR1 is SEHNR and CDR2 is FQNEAQ (reference sequence).

This receptor was taken from a human donor who had recovered from COVID-19. The source material was CD4+ T cells from blood, cultured in vitro. The chain links TRBV7-9 to TRBJ1-1; unclear D gene. The CDR3 sequence is CASSSGTEAFF. CDR3 sequence (DNA): TGTGCCAGCAGCTCCGGTACAGAAGCTTTCTTT.